This TCR beta chain comes out of a study of blood T cell repertoires in COVID-19. On the study more broadly: Whether acute or convalescent, the COVID-19 samples came from the United States, Italy and Spain. T cells, B-cell-depleted T cells, or PBMCs supplied cDNA or gDNA.

V lost 5 bases, J lost 8 bases, and 12 bases lay in between. Germline-derived CDR1 and CDR2 are SEHNR and FQNEAQ (reference sequence). This CDR3 spans 12 amino acids. Per the study methods: From reference gene primer amplification, estimates of nucleated cell counts were derived. Some clones are missing from TCRdb's copy, which holds only in-frame ones; the method was immunoSEQ multiplex PCR. For V, J and clone size, that table is used; D and trimming come from the DNA. The sample contains about half a million clones, 70% to 90% of which appear only once. The sample comprised peripheral blood. The sequence was obtained from a human donor in a cohort sampled during active COVID-19. This rearrangement joins TRBV7-9 to TRBJ1-2; D possibly corresponds to TRBD1 (6 bases). In nucleotides, the CDR3 is TGTGCCAGCAGCGGGGACATTCGAGGCTACACCTTC. This gives the protein CASSGDIRGYTF.